What follows are 17 T cell receptor beta chains derived from one specimen sequenced in a study of cytomegalovirus exposure and HLA in healthy donors. Both 60 Vbeta primers and 13 Jbeta primers went into the PCR. TCRdb's table, derived via immunoSEQ multiplex PCR, lists solely in-frame clones and lacks some. The table includes a few hundred thousand clones, roughly 89% detected once. The sequenced sample was PBMCs. The origin of the receptors is a young woman in good health and CMV-seronegative.

The CDR3 nucleotides are TGTGCCAGCAGCTCCGGACTAGCGGGGGAAGATACGCAGTATTTT. Its protein product is CASSSGLAGEDTQYF. This chain links TRBV5-4 with TRBJ2-3, with 13 bases identical to TRBD2. Losses at the gene ends were 3 bases for V and 5 bases for J; bases not matched to a gene: 3. The CDR3 is 15 amino acids. The germline CDR1 and CDR2 sequences are SGHNT and YYREEE (reference sequence).

The chain carries TRBV28 and TRBJ1-4; no clear D gene. The CDR3 loop spans 14 amino acids. V was shortened by 2 bases and J by 8 bases, with 12 bases between the two germline ends. Germline V lookup: CDR1 MDHEN, CDR2 SYDVKM. The CDR3 region has the DNA TGTGCCAGCAGTTTAAGGCGGGGTGAGGAAAAACTGTTTTTT. Translating gives CASSLRRGEEKLFF.

The CDR3 reads CASSQGGRIYGYTF. The DNA for the CDR3 is TGCGCCAGCAGCCAAGGTGGGAGAATCTATGGCTACACCTTC. This chain uses TRBV4-1 with TRBJ1-2; D gene unclear. V lost 1 base to trimming and J lost 4 bases, with 10 bases between them. The CDR3 runs 14 residues. Per germline, CDR1 MGHRA and CDR2 YSYEKL.

V usage is TRBV10-3 and J usage is TRBJ1-2; TRBD1 aligns across 7 bases. Germline-derived CDR1 and CDR2 are ENHRY and SYGVKD. This CDR3 has 14 residues. V was pared by 3 bases and J by 2 bases, with 3 bases of the junction left unmatched. The CDR3 DNA is TGTGCCATCAGTGACCAGGGACAGAACTATGGCTACACCTTC. Translation gives CAISDQGQNYGYTF.

The chain couples TRBV14 to TRBJ1-2; tentatively, D is TRBD1 (6 bases). Germline assignment: CDR1 SGHDN and CDR2 FVKESK. The CDR3 totals 15 residues. V was pared by 2 bases and J by 8 bases, with 18 bases between. The CDR3 sequence is CASSQHFDRLGGYTF. The CDR3, as DNA: TGTGCCAGCAGCCAACACTTCGACAGGTTGGGAGGCTACACCTTC.

This chain joins TRBV6-1 and TRBJ2-1, with D possibly being TRBD1 (5 bases). CDR3 length: 15 residues. Germline-derived CDR1 and CDR2 are MNHNS and SASEGT. Trimming took off 6 bases at V and 2 bases at J, with 14 bases between the two ends. CDR3 sequence (DNA): TGTGCCAGCAGGCTGGGGCACAGCACCTACAATGAGCAGTTCTTC. Translation gives CASRLGHSTYNEQFF.

J is TRBJ1-2 and V is TRBV19; TRBD1 might be the D (5 bases). Germline V gives CDR1 LNHDA, CDR2 SQIVND (reference sequence). V dropped 2 bases and J dropped 5 bases, with 15 bases sitting between them. This CDR3 has 15 amino acids. The CDR3 is CASSILEGTGYGYTF. CDR3 DNA sequence: TGTGCCAGTAGTATATTGGAGGGGACCGGATATGGCTACACCTTC.

A word on this clone: One end of the junction is discordant with germline, which a read error may explain. The V and J genes are TRBV5-1 and TRBJ1-1; 8 nucleotides agree with TRBD1. The CDR3 has 14 residues. Germline loops: CDR1 SGHRS, CDR2 YFSETQ. The CDR3 DNA sequence: TGCGCCAGCAGATTGGGACAGGAGGTCACTGAAGCTTTCTTT. Its translation is CASRLGQEVTEAFF. Combining the CDR3 with reference TRBV5-1 and TRBJ1-1 gives the whole variable domain KAGVTQTPRYLIKTRGQQVTLSCSPISGHRSVSWYQQTPGQGLQFLFEYFSETQRNKGNFPGRFSGRQFSNSRSEMNVSTLELGDSALYLCASRLGQEVTEAFFGQGTRLTVV.

The gene calls are TRBV6-1 and TRBJ2-7, with TRBD1 identical over 8 bases. CDR1 MNHNS and CDR2 SASEGT come from the germline V gene. The V gene end was trimmed by 4 bases and the J gene end by 5 bases; junction bases not matched to a gene: 7. This CDR3 has 14 residues. The CDR3 nucleotides are TGTGCCAGCAGTGCTGGACAGGGTGGCCACGAGCAGTACTTC. Protein sequence: CASSAGQGGHEQYF.

The table lists this clone with a few counts. The V gene is TRBV6-5, the J gene TRBJ1-1; 8 bases are a match to TRBD1. Germline V CDR1 and CDR2: MNHEY, SVGAGI. The CDR3 length is 14 residues. J was trimmed by 7 bases and V by 0 bases; bases with no gene match: 4. The chain's CDR3 is CASSYSRGLGEAFF. The DNA for the CDR3 is TGTGCCAGCAGTTACTCCAGGGGGCTGGGTGAAGCTTTCTTT.

V usage is TRBV15 and J usage is TRBJ2-3, with D maybe TRBD1 (5 bases). Trimming cost V 1 base and J 6 bases, with 17 bases left between them. Germline V lookup: CDR1 LNHNV, CDR2 YYDKDF (reference sequence). This CDR3 contains 16 residues. DNA for the CDR3: TGTGCCACCAGCAGAGGGGGCACCCAGAAAATGGATACGCAGTATTTT. This encodes CATSRGGTQKMDTQYF. Filled out from reference TRBV15 and TRBJ2-3, the complete variable domain reads DAMVIQNPRYQVTQFGKPVTLSCSQTLNHNVMYWYQQKSSQAPKLLFHYYDKDFNNEADTPDNFQSRRPNTSFCFLDIRSPGLGDTAMYLCATSRGGTQKMDTQYFGPGTRLTVL.

This clone was observed a single time. The V and J genes are TRBV2 and TRBJ1-2; D is possibly TRBD1 (5 bases). The CDR3 is 12 residues long. Trimming shortened V by 7 bases and J by 4 bases, and 10 bases separated the two germline ends. Germline V gene lookup returns CDR1 SNHLY and CDR2 FYNNEI. The CDR3 coding sequence is TGTGCCAGCATGCCGGGGGGCTATGGCTACACCTTC. This sequence encodes CASMPGGYGYTF.

This chain links TRBV7-6 with TRBJ2-3, with 12 bases matching TRBD2. Germline V gives CDR1 SGHVS, CDR2 FNYEAQ. V gave up 5 bases and J gave up 2 bases; unmatched junction bases: 11. CDR3 size: 18 residues. The CDR3 nucleotides are TGTGCCAGCAGCCGAGATCAGACTAGCGGGGGTTTCACAGATACGCAGTATTTT. It codes for CASSRDQTSGGFTDTQYF.

The gene calls are TRBV7-3 and TRBJ2-1; 8 bases map to TRBD2. Germline trimming cut 5 bases from V and 9 bases from J; bases unmatched to any gene: 12. Germline CDR1 and CDR2: SGHTA and FQGTGA. The CDR3 totals 15 residues. In DNA form, the CDR3 reads TGTGCCAGCAGCACGGGGGGGACTAGGGGAGGTGAGCAGTTCTTC. It encodes CASSTGGTRGGEQFF. Filled out from reference TRBV7-3 and TRBJ2-1, the complete variable domain reads GAGVSQTPSNKVTEKGKYVELRCDPISGHTALYWYRQSLGQGPEFLIYFQGTGAADDSGLPNDRFFAVRPEGSVSTLKIQRTERGDSAVYLCASSTGGTRGGEQFFGPGTRLTVL.

The gene calls are TRBV14 and TRBJ1-1; D might be TRBD1 (6 bases). The length of the CDR3 is 13 residues. Trimming pared 6 bases from V and 4 bases from J, leaving 12 bases between. Germline V CDR1 and CDR2: SGHDN, FVKESK. The CDR3 DNA is TGTGCCAGCAGTGCTTACAGGGCCACTGAAGCTTTCTTT. It translates to CASSAYRATEAFF.

This clone was picked up one time. The rearrangement uses TRBV6-5 and TRBJ1-1; D possibly corresponds to TRBD1 (5 bases). This CDR3 is built from 16 residues. Trimming cost V 2 bases and J 3 bases, with 16 bases left between them. Germline assignment: CDR1 MNHEY and CDR2 SVGAGI. CDR3 sequence (DNA): TGTGCCAGCAGTTACGCAGGGTTCGGGGGTCACACTGAAGCTTTCTTT. Its protein product is CASSYAGFGGHTEAFF.

This chain connects TRBV27 to TRBJ1-5, with 8 bases lining up with TRBD1. The CDR3 is 16 residues long. From germline, CDR1 is MNHEY and CDR2 SMNVEV (reference sequence). Trimming took 4 bases from V and 6 from J; bases not matched to a gene: 11. CDR3 sequence: CASSSTPGGWGQPQHF. In DNA, the CDR3 is TGTGCCAGCAGTTCGACACCAGGGGGCTGGGGTCAGCCCCAGCATTTT.